Given below is one T cell receptor beta chain in context. CDR3 length: 13 residues. Germline CDR1 MNHEY, CDR2 SVGAGI. Trimming stripped 2 bases from V and 2 bases from J, with 6 bases between. Method: immunoSEQ multiplex PCR; TCRdb's copy keeps in-frame clones and lacks some. The sample includes about 49,000 clones, 80% to 95% of them seen just once. These data belong to a study of T cell changes during pregnancy in multiple sclerosis. Specimen: peripheral blood, collected after pregnancy. The TCR originated in a female donor with multiple sclerosis, enrolled in a pregnancy study. The rearrangement uses TRBV6-5 and TRBJ1-2; the D gene is possibly TRBD1 (6 bases). Here the CDR3 reads CASSYDRNYGYTF. CDR3 bases: TGTGCCAGCAGTTACGACAGGAACTATGGCTACACCTTC.